The 19 T cell receptor beta chains given below trace back to one sample, sequenced in a study of cytomegalovirus exposure and HLA in healthy donors listed by TCRdb under 2017. Receptor libraries were prepared by the immunoSEQ multiplex PCR assay. For the multiplex PCR, a mixture combining 60 forward primers for TCR Vbeta segments and 13 reverse primers for TCR Jbeta segments was used. TCRdb re-hosts the immuneACCESS table, in-frame sequences only. Its copies lack some clones; in the studies checked, an unresolved V gene accounts for under half of them, and the cause for the rest is not known. The sample has some 52,000 clones on record. Over 9% of the sample lies in the top ten. Material for sequencing was PBMCs. The receptors here all came from a woman in her fifties or sixties in good health and CMV-seropositive.

A note on this clone: The junction shows a germline mismatch at one end, possibly a read error. V usage is TRBV5-1 and J usage is TRBJ1-1; tentatively, D is TRBD1 (6 bases). The CDR3 is made up of 14 amino acids. The germline gives CDR1 SGHRS, CDR2 YFSETQ. The CDR3 loop is CASSPPKGDTEDFF. The CDR3 DNA reads TGCGCCAGCAGCCCGCCGAAAGGGGACACTGAAGATTTCTTT.

The V gene is TRBV4-1, the J gene TRBJ2-5, with 10 nucleotides matching TRBD2. The germline V gene encodes CDR1 MGHRA and CDR2 YSYEKL. V lost 0 bases and J lost 4; bases outside the gene matches: 11. The CDR3 runs to 18 residues. The CDR3: CASSQDSPLAGAGETQYF. The CDR3 nucleotides read TGCGCCAGCAGCCAAGATTCCCCCCTAGCGGGGGCCGGAGAGACCCAGTACTTC.

The rearrangement joins TRBV6-5 to TRBJ2-7; 8 bases map to TRBD1. The length of the CDR3 is 14 residues. The V and J ends lost 6 bases and 4 bases, in that order; junction bases with no gene match: 8. CDR1 and CDR2 from the germline V gene are MNHEY and SVGAGI. This chain's CDR3 is CASSPPGGGYEQYF. CDR3 nucleotide sequence: TGTGCCAGCAGCCCACCAGGGGGCGGGTACGAGCAGTACTTC.

J is TRBJ2-6 and V is TRBV25-1; D remains ambiguous. The V gene lost 6 bases and the J gene lost 0 bases, with 6 bases spanning the gap. Germline values: CDR1 MGHDK, CDR2 SYGVNS. The CDR3 covers 14 residues. CDR3 residues: CASSVYSGANVLTF. The CDR3 bases are TGTGCCAGCAGCGTGTACTCTGGGGCCAACGTCCTGACTTTC.

Concerning this clone: Within the sample, other DNA sequences also encode this same CDR3. V is TRBV19 and J is TRBJ2-6, with 7 bases that match TRBD1. Trimming removed 9 bases from V and 0 bases from J; junction bases left unmatched: 14. The germline gives CDR1 LNHDA, CDR2 SQIVND (reference sequence). The CDR3 covers 18 residues. The CDR3 nucleotides are TGTGCCAGCCACCGTGTTTGGGCAGGGGGCTCTGGGGCCAACGTCCTGACTTTC. Translation: CASHRVWAGGSGANVLTF.

DNA for the CDR3: TGTGCCAGCAGCTTAGGGCTAGCCAACACAGATACGCAGTATTTT. It translates to CASSLGLANTDTQYF. The chain is built from TRBV13 and TRBJ2-3; perhaps TRBD2 as D (5 bases). Germline loops: CDR1 PRHDT, CDR2 FYEKMQ (reference sequence). Between the trimmed V and J ends, which lost 0 bases and 2 bases, there was a span of 9 bases. The CDR3 has 15 amino acids.

V usage is TRBV13 and J usage is TRBJ2-5; D perhaps matches TRBD2 (6 bases). The germline gives CDR1 PRHDT, CDR2 FYEKMQ (reference sequence). The CDR3 runs 12 residues. Between the trimmed V and J ends, which lost 8 bases and 1 base, there was a span of 8 bases. As DNA, the CDR3 is TGTGCCAGCGGAGGGGCCCAAGAGACCCAGTACTTC. Encoded protein: CASGGAQETQYF.

The J gene is TRBJ1-4, the V gene TRBV5-1; 9 bases are a match to TRBD1. V shed 4 bases and J 3 bases; nucleotides not matched to a gene: 7. The germline V gene encodes CDR1 SGHRS and CDR2 YFSETQ. The CDR3 is 16 residues long. In DNA, the CDR3 is TGCGCCAGCAGCCCCACAGGGGGCTCTGCTAATGAAAAACTGTTTTTT. Protein: CASSPTGGSANEKLFF.

This rearrangement joins TRBV6-1 to TRBJ1-4; possible D gene TRBD1, 5 bases. The germline V gene encodes CDR1 MNHNS and CDR2 SASEGT. The CDR3 covers 14 residues. V shed 7 bases and J shed 3 bases, with 12 bases lying between them. The CDR3 DNA sequence: TGTGCCAGCAACGTCGGGGACTCTAATGAAAAACTGTTTTTT. Amino acids: CASNVGDSNEKLFF.

The chain recombines TRBV7-2 with TRBJ2-7; possible D gene TRBD1, 6 bases. V gave up 5 bases and J gave up 3 bases, with 11 bases separating them. Per germline, CDR1 SGHTA and CDR2 FQGNSA. CDR3 length: 13 amino acids. CDR3 region: CASSAIRGYEQYF. In DNA, the CDR3 is TGTGCCAGCAGCGCGATCAGGGGCTACGAGCAGTACTTC.

This chain's CDR3 is CASSIVGARDQPQHF. In DNA form, the CDR3 reads TGTGCCAGTAGTATAGTTGGGGCCCGGGATCAGCCCCAGCATTTT. This chain connects TRBV19 to TRBJ1-5; a weak D match, TRBD1 (5 bases). CDR3 length: 15 amino acids. V dropped 1 base and J dropped 5 bases, with 12 bases sitting between them. CDR1 LNHDA and CDR2 SQIVND come from the germline V gene (reference sequence). The full variable domain, with the rest looked up from reference TRBV19 and TRBJ1-5, is DGGITQSPKYLFRKEGQNVTLSCEQNLNHDAMYWYRQDPGQGLRLIYYSQIVNDFQKGDIAEGYSVSREKKESFPLTVTSAQKNPTAFYLCASSIVGARDQPQHFGDGTRLSIL.

V is TRBV7-8 and J is TRBJ1-1; D might be TRBD1 (5 bases). The CDR3 has 14 residues. Looked up from germline, CDR1 is SGHVS and CDR2 is FQNEAQ. Deletions cut 3 bases from V and 0 bases from J, with 8 bases between. CDR3 in DNA: TGTGCCAGCAGCTTGGACATTGTGAACACTGAAGCTTTCTTT. Translation gives CASSLDIVNTEAFF.

The V call is TRBV5-6, the J call TRBJ1-5, with D perhaps matching TRBD1 (5 bases). Per the germline V gene, CDR1 is SGHDT and CDR2 is YYEEEE. The CDR3 runs 13 residues. Trimming left V 4 bases short and J 4 bases short, with 9 bases between. CDR3 sequence reads: CASSVSGNQPQHF. The CDR3 coding sequence is TGTGCCAGCAGCGTGTCAGGGAATCAGCCCCAGCATTTT.

The gene calls are TRBV6-4 and TRBJ1-6, with a possible D match to TRBD1 (6 bases). The V and J ends lost 5 bases and 9 bases respectively, with 11 bases between them. Germline V CDR1 and CDR2: MRHNA, SNTAGT. The CDR3 covers 13 residues. CDR3 DNA: TGTGCCAGCAGTCAGGGGATCAGTTCACCCCTCCACTTT. As protein: CASSQGISSPLHF.

This chain links TRBV28 with TRBJ1-5, with unresolved D. Germline V CDR1 and CDR2: MDHEN, SYDVKM. V lost 8 bases and J 0 bases, leaving 8 bases between the germline ends. The CDR3 is made up of 13 amino acids. This CDR3 reads CASLRYSNQPQHF. In DNA form, the CDR3 reads TGTGCCAGCCTCCGGTATAGCAATCAGCCCCAGCATTTT.

The chain couples TRBV14 to TRBJ1-2; a possible D gene is TRBD1 (6 bases). Trimming left V 3 bases short and J 2 bases short, with 13 bases between. Germline V gives CDR1 SGHDN, CDR2 FVKESK. This CDR3 comprises 15 residues. The CDR3 bases are TGTGCCAGCAGCCAGGCTACAGGGAAGAACTATGGCTACACCTTC. It encodes CASSQATGKNYGYTF.

This chain uses TRBV6-5 with TRBJ2-7; a possible D gene is TRBD1 (5 bases). The germline V gene encodes CDR1 MNHEY and CDR2 SVGAGI. The germline V and J ends were trimmed by 6 bases and 7 bases, with 22 bases remaining between them. CDR3 length: 15 amino acids. This CDR3 is CASSPAPTVRLEQYF. The CDR3 bases are TGTGCCAGCAGCCCTGCACCGACAGTCCGCCTGGAGCAGTACTTC.

The chain couples TRBV4-3 to TRBJ1-2; D gene ambiguous. The CDR3 is 15 residues long. Germline V gives CDR1 LGHNA, CDR2 YSLEER. V was pared by 1 base and J by 4 bases, with 13 bases between. CDR3 nucleotide sequence: TGCGCCAGCAGCCAAGCTGGGCCGACTATCTATGGCTACACCTTC. It specifies CASSQAGPTIYGYTF.

This chain links TRBV7-2 with TRBJ2-7, with a tentative D call TRBD2 (5 bases). Trimming removed 5 bases at V and 4 bases at J, with 12 bases between. Per the germline V gene, CDR1 is SGHTA and CDR2 is FQGNSA. The CDR3 has 13 residues. CDR3 in amino acids: CASSKGGPYEQYF. The CDR3 DNA is TGTGCCAGCAGCAAAGGAGGCCCTTACGAGCAGTACTTC. The whole variable domain, remainder taken from reference TRBV7-2 and TRBJ2-7, is GAGVSQSPSNKVTEKGKDVELRCDPISGHTALYWYRQSLGQGLEFLIYFQGNSAPDKSGLPSDRFSAERTGGSVSTLTIQRTQQEDSAVYLCASSKGGPYEQYFGPGTRLTVT.